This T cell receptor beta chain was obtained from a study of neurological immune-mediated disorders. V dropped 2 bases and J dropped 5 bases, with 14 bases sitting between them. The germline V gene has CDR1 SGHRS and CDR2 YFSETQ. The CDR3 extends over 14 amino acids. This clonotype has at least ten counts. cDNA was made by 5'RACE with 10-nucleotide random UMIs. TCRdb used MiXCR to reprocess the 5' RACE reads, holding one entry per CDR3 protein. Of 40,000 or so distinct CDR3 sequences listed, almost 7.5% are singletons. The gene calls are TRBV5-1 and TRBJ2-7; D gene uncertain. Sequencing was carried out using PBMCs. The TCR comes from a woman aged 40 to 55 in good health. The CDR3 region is CASSFPTFPDEQYF. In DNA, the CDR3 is TGCGCCAGCAGCTTTCCAACGTTCCCTGACGAGCAGTACTTC.